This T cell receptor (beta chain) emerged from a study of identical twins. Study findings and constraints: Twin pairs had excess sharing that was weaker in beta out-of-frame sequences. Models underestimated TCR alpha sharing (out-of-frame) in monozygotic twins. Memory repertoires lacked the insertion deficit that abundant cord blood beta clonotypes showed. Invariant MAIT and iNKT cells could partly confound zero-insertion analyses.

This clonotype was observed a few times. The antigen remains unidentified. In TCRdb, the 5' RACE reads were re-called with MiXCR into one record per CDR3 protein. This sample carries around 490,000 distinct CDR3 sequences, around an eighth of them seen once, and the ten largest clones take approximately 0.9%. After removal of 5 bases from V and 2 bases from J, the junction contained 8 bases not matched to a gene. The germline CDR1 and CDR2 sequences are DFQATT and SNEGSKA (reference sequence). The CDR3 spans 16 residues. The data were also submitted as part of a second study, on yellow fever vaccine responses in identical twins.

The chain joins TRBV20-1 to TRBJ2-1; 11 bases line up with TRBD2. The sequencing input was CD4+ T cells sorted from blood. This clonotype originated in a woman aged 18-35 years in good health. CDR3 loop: CSAEGPSGRTYNEQFF. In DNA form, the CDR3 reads TGCAGTGCTGAGGGACCTAGCGGGAGGACCTACAATGAGCAGTTCTTC.